There are a few counts of the clone carrying this T cell receptor (beta chain). Its target is not known. This sample was taken from a study of T-cell memory formation after mild COVID-19. Study-wide background: TCR clustering was largely donor specific. Study-wide findings and caveats: Clones contracting across day 15 to 85 had a balanced CD4/CD8 profile; later expanding clones leaned CD4+. Among CD4+ contracting clones, most were CM and EM, and CD8+ ones EMRA.

V lost 1 base and J lost 6, with 6 bases in between. The CDR3 consists of 13 residues. Germline CDR1 is SNHLY and CDR2 is FYNNEI. TCRdb redid the calling of the 5' RACE reads with MiXCR, one entry per CDR3 protein. The sample has some 180,000 distinct CDR3 sequences; about 18% are singletons. Sequenced input: PBMCs or a T cell subset sorted from them (not recorded which). This rearrangement joins TRBV2 to TRBJ2-2; TRBD2 is a possible D gene (5 bases). This clonotype was sampled from a man younger than 35 who had mild COVID-19 (a few samples of this study predate the infection). Cell type and time point are not known. CDR3 DNA sequence: TGTGCCAGCAGTGAAGACGGGGCCGGGGAGCTGTTTTTT. As protein: CASSEDGAGELFF.